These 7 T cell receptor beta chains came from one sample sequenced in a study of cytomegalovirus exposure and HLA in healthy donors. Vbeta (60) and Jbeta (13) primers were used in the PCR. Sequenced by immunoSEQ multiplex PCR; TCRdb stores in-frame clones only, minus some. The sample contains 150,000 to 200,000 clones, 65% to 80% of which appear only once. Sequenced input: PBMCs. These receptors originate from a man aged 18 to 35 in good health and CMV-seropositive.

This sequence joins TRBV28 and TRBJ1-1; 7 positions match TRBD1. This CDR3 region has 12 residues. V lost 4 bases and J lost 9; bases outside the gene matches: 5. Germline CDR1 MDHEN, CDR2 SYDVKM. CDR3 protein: CASSSQGGQAFF. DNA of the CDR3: TGTGCCAGCAGTTCCCAGGGGGGTCAAGCTTTCTTT. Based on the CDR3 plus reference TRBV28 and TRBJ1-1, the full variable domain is DVKVTQSSRYLVKRTGEKVFLECVQDMDHENMFWYRQDPGLGLRLIYFSYDVKMKEKGDIPEGYSVSREKKERFSLILESASTNQTSMYLCASSSQGGQAFFGQGTRLTVV.

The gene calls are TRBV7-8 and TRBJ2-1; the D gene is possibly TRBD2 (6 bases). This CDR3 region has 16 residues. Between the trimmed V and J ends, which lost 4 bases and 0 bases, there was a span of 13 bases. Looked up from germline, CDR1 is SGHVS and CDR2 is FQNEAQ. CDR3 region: CASSSLHGGSYNEQFF. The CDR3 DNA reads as TGTGCCAGCAGCTCCCTCCACGGGGGCTCCTACAATGAGCAGTTCTTC.

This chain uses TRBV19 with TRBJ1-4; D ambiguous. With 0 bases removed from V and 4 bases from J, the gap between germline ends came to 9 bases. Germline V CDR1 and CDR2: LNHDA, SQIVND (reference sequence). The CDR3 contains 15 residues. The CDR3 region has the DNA TGTGCCAGTAGTATAGATCGCAGATTTAATGAAAAACTGTTTTTT. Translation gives CASSIDRRFNEKLFF.

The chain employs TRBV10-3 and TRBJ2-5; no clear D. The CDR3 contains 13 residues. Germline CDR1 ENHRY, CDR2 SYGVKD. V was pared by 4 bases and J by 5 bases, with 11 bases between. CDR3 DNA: TGTGCCATCAGTGTCTCGAACCGGGAGACCCAGTACTTC. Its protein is CAISVSNRETQYF.

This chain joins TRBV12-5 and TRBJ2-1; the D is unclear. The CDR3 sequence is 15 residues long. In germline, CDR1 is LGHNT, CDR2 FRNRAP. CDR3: CASAKKETSYNEQFF. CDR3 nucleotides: TGTGCCTCCGCGAAGAAGGAGACTTCCTACAATGAGCAGTTCTTC.

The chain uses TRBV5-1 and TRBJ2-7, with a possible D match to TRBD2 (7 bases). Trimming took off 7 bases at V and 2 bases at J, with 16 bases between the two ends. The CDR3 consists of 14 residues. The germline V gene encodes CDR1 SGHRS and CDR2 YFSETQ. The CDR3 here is CASAPGGNTYEQYV. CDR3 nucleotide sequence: TGCGCCAGCGCCCCGGGGGGCAACACCTACGAGCAGTACGTC.

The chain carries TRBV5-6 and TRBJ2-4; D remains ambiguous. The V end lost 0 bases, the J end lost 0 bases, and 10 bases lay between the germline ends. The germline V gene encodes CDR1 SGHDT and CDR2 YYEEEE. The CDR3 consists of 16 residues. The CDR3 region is CASSLDKKLAKNIQYF. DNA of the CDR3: TGTGCCAGCAGCTTGGATAAAAAGCTAGCCAAAAACATTCAGTACTTC.